The rows below give T cell receptor beta chains drawn from one sample of a study of blood T cell repertoires in COVID-19. Generated by immunoSEQ multiplex PCR, the TCRdb table keeps only in-frame clones and is missing some. Of about 33,000 clones in the sample, about four fifths were seen once. The sample consisted of peripheral blood. These receptors originate from a man at least 80 years old with acute or convalescent COVID-19. The CDR3 runs from the conserved cysteine through the conserved F or W. The order of the fields is CDR3 protein, CDR3 DNA, J gene, clone size, D gene, V gene. A D gene is named only where the DNA matches it firmly. Not all rows give a size; the values are once, few, many and, for expanded clones, a class.

CASSRIEAGRTVYEQYF | TGTGCCAGCAGCCGAATAGAAGCGGGGAGGACTGTTTACGAGCAGTACTTC | TRBJ2-7 | NA | TRBD2 | TRBV3-1/TRBV3-2
CASSRGVYTEAFF | TGTGCCAGCAGTCGGGGAGTGTACACTGAAGCTTTCTTT | TRBJ1-1 | NA | NA | TRBV25-1
CASTEDRGDTDTQYF | TGTGCCAGCACCGAAGACAGGGGGGACACAGATACGCAGTATTTT | TRBJ2-3 | NA | TRBD1 | TRBV7-9
CASSQAIGGGTTDTQYF | TGCGCCAGCAGCCAGGCAATAGGCGGGGGGACCACAGATACGCAGTATTTT | TRBJ2-3 | NA | TRBD2 | TRBV4-1
CASSQGWGQANEQYF | TGCGCCAGCAGCCAAGGTTGGGGACAGGCTAACGAGCAGTACTTC | TRBJ2-7 | once | TRBD1 | TRBV4-3
CASSQDPLFTGENQPQHF | TGCGCCAGCAGCCAAGATCCCCTCTTCACAGGGGAGAATCAGCCCCAGCATTTT | TRBJ1-5 | once | TRBD1 | TRBV4-1
CASRTGTQEQETQYF | TGTGCCAGCAGAACCGGGACACAAGAGCAAGAGACCCAGTACTTC | TRBJ2-5 | NA | NA | TRBV25-1
CSVFRQGGPTDTQYF | TGCAGCGTCTTCCGACAGGGAGGACCCACAGATACGCAGTATTTT | TRBJ2-3 | NA | NA | TRBV29-1
CATSRSQGFGETQYF | TGTGCCACCAGCAGATCCCAGGGGTTTGGCGAGACCCAGTACTTC | TRBJ2-5 | NA | NA | TRBV15
CASRKTGPNQPQHF | TGTGCCAGTAGAAAGACAGGGCCAAATCAGCCCCAGCATTTT | TRBJ1-5 | NA | TRBD1 | TRBV19
CASSQDPGPRAGYTF | TGCGCCAGCAGCCAAGATCCCGGGCCCAGGGCGGGCTACACCTTC | TRBJ1-2 | NA | NA | TRBV4-3
CASSKRTGGNNEKLFF | TGTGCCAGCAGCAAACGGACAGGGGGAAATAATGAAAAACTGTTTTTT | TRBJ1-4 | NA | TRBD1 | TRBV7-2
CASSNRNYGYTF | TGTGCCAGCAGCAACAGGAACTATGGCTACACCTTC | TRBJ1-2 | once | NA | TRBV13
CAWSVAGATFQYF | TGTGCCTGGAGTGTCGCGGGGGCAACCTTTCAGTACTTC | TRBJ2-7 | NA | NA | TRBV30
CASSSPGVRETQYF | TGTGCCAGCAGTTCCCCGGGGGTTCGGGAGACCCAGTACTTC | TRBJ2-5 | NA | NA | TRBV6-6
CASSQRQERHEQYF | TGTGCCAGCAGTCAAAGACAGGAACGCCACGAGCAGTACTTC | TRBJ2-7 | NA | NA | TRBV6-5
CASSGGTTDTQYF | TGTGCCAGCAGCGGCGGTACGACAGATACGCAGTATTTT | TRBJ2-3 | NA | NA | TRBV9
CASSYPPGEGQNEQFF | TGTGCCAGCAGCTACCCCCCCGGGGAGGGCCAAAATGAGCAGTTCTTC | TRBJ2-1 | NA | TRBD2 | TRBV7-9
CAGRGEYNSPLHF | TGTGCCGGCAGGGGGGAATATAATTCACCCCTCCACTTT | TRBJ1-6 | NA | TRBD1 | TRBV30
CASRPGQDFNSPLHF | TGTGCCAGTAGGCCCGGGCAGGACTTTAATTCACCCCTCCACTTT | TRBJ1-6 | few | NA | TRBV19
CASSLEGTEIYEQYF | TGTGCCAGCAGCTTAGAGGGGACAGAGATCTACGAGCAGTACTTC | TRBJ2-7 | NA | TRBD1 | TRBV11-1
CASSPSYAGSNYGYTF | TGTGCCAGCAGCCCCTCATATGCAGGATCGAACTATGGCTACACCTTC | TRBJ1-2 | NA | NA | TRBV7-9
CASSAPSRGGDYGYTF | TGTGCCAGCAGCGCCCCTTCCCGGGGGGGCGACTATGGCTACACCTTC | TRBJ1-2 | once | NA | TRBV27
CASSLSKDTQYF | TGTGCCAGCAGCCTATCCAAAGATACGCAGTATTTT | TRBJ2-3 | once | NA | TRBV7-6
CAGRTGADYGYTF | TGTGCCGGTCGCACAGGGGCGGACTATGGCTACACCTTC | TRBJ1-2 | NA | TRBD1 | TRBV2
CASSQDRVQETQYF | TGTGCCAGTAGTCAAGACAGGGTCCAAGAGACCCAGTACTTC | TRBJ2-5 | NA | TRBD1 | TRBV19
CASSRGTSGQETQYF | TGTGCCAGCAGCCGGGGGACTAGCGGTCAAGAGACCCAGTACTTC | TRBJ2-5 | NA | TRBD2 | TRBV3-1/TRBV3-2
CASSPTTSLGTDTQYF | TGCGCCAGCAGCCCTACGACTAGCCTCGGCACAGATACGCAGTATTTT | TRBJ2-3 | few | TRBD2 | TRBV5-1
CASSLPGVNYGYTF | TGTGCCAGCAGCCTCCCCGGGGTTAACTATGGCTACACCTTC | TRBJ1-2 | few | NA | TRBV5-6
CASSTRYRDGDYEQYF | TGTGCCAGCAGTACCCGTTACAGGGATGGAGATTACGAGCAGTACTTC | TRBJ2-7 | NA | NA | TRBV25-1
CASSGGQGTGGYTF | TGTGCCAGTAGTGGGGGACAGGGGACGGGCGGCTACACCTTC | TRBJ1-2 | few | TRBD1 | TRBV19
CASSLVLRGSSGFTDTQYF | TGTGCCAGCAGCTTAGTTCTCCGGGGGTCCTCCGGGTTCACAGATACGCAGTATTTT | TRBJ2-3 | NA | NA | TRBV7-8
CASSLGGNTEAFF | TGTGCCAGCAGCTTAGGCGGAAACACTGAAGCTTTCTTT | TRBJ1-1 | NA | NA | TRBV11-1
CASSLEGAPYNEQFF | TGCGCCAGCAGCTTGGAGGGGGCCCCCTACAATGAGCAGTTCTTC | TRBJ2-1 | few | TRBD1 | TRBV5-1
CASSVIAGSTDTQYF | TGTGCCAGCAGCGTTATAGCGGGAAGCACAGATACGCAGTATTTT | TRBJ2-3 | NA | TRBD2 | TRBV2
CSASGTGATLYEQYF | TGCAGTGCTAGTGGGACAGGGGCGACTCTCTACGAGCAGTACTTC | TRBJ2-7 | NA | TRBD1 | TRBV20-1
CASSEKGDTQYF | TGTGCCAGCAGTGAAAAGGGGGATACGCAGTATTTT | TRBJ2-3 | NA | NA | TRBV2
CASSRLAGANEQFF | TGTGCCAGCAGTCGCCTAGCGGGGGCCAATGAGCAGTTCTTC | TRBJ2-1 | once | TRBD2 | TRBV2